This paragraph reports one T cell receptor beta chain. Its recognized antigen is unknown. Base quality data are lacking; no much larger clone is found one base away. There are 12 amino acids in the CDR3, from cysteine to phenylalanine inclusive. This entry keeps only the CDR3 DNA: 36 bases, framed from base 1. V is shortened by 3 bases, J by 4 bases, and the region joining them spans 7 bases. The germline V gene encodes CDR1 ENHRY and CDR2 SYGVKD. To sequence the TCRbeta CDR3 region, genomic DNA was isolated from the sorted cells. The immunoSEQ Assay was used to sequence the TCRbeta CDR3 regions. TCRdb holds this immuneACCESS table with in-frame rearrangements only. Some clones are missing; in checked studies, unresolved V genes explain under half, and the rest has no known cause. Recorded for this sample are roughly 56,000 clones; nearly 85% of them occurred a single time. Around 4% of the sample goes to the ten largest clones.

The data originate from a study of OX40 agonist ivuxolimab in advanced cancers. About the study as a whole: The costimulatory receptor OX40 (CD134) was targeted by ivuxolimab, a fully human IgG2 agonistic monoclonal antibody. The paper covers the monotherapy dose-escalation part of the phase I ivuxolimab trial, which included N of about 56 patients. Among the roughly 50 dose-escalation patients, some 20 had hepatocellular carcinoma, roughly 15 melanoma, 9 renal cell carcinoma and 9 head and neck cancer. In the dose-escalation cohort, around four fifths of patients were male, and the mean age was roughly 60 years with a range of roughly 20 to 80. Prior anti-PD-1, anti-PD-L1 or anti-CTLA-4 therapy was permitted, and checkpoint inhibitors had been received by 30% to 40% of dose-escalation patients. Partial responses occurred in three dose-escalation patients, of whom one had hepatocellular carcinoma and two had cutaneous melanoma. The point of sequencing TCRbeta in the periphery was to test whether ivuxolimab changed TCR sequence diversity and drove clonal T-cell expansion. Intravenous ivuxolimab was administered to patients every 2 weeks at six dose levels: 0.01, 0.1, 0.3, 1.5, 3 and 10 mg/kg. Study-wide conclusions, independent of this receptor: Low levels of normalized T-cell clonal expansion were also seen in some patients who did not respond. At doses of 0.1 to 3.0 mg/kg, clonal expansion of both CD4+ and CD8+ blood T cells was observed from baseline to week 6. In the 0.1-3.0 mg/kg groups, partial responders were among the patients with the lowest normalized peripheral clonal expansion, particularly in CD8+ T cells. The antigen specificity of the clonally expanded peripheral T cells was not determined. After ivuxolimab, more expanded clones were found on average in CD8+ T cells than in CD4+ T cells.

Patients with autoimmune disease history or receiving systemic immunosuppression were excluded from the trial. Peripheral blood for TCR sequencing was collected from all dose cohorts at baseline, on cycle 4 day 1, and on cycle 7 day 1. The samples were taken from a phase I, first-in-human, multicenter, open-label dose-escalation trial of ivuxolimab. Adults with locally advanced or metastatic melanoma, renal cell, hepatocellular, or head and neck squamous cell carcinoma were enrolled in the trial. Before TCR sequencing, CD4+ and CD8+ T cells were separately sorted from peripheral blood. The source is an adult with an advanced solid tumor such as melanoma, head and neck, liver or kidney cancer. The chain is encoded by TRBV10-3 joined to TRBJ2-7; the D gene cannot be resolved reliably. The material was CD4+ or CD8+ T cells sorted from blood, obtained in a trial of the OX40 agonist ivuxolimab. The sequence in DNA is TGTGCCATCAGTGATGACGGGTACGAGCAGTACTTC. It translates as CAISDDGYEQYF.